This T cell receptor beta chain was obtained from a study of Ad26.COV2.S vaccination and SARS-CoV-2 variants. Study-wide background: In the study, Ad26.COV2.S was injected intramuscularly once, or twice 56 days apart.

Treatment reported: 15 to 20 received Ad26.COV2.S at low or high dose, single or two shots; about five received placebo; per-sample allocation not given. Specimen acquisition occurred on day 63 following the initial vaccine or placebo injection. At a Boston site, the person donating was an adult of 18-55 years. Study observations and caveats: Recipients given vaccine exceeded placebo recipients in spike-specific TCR breadth. Using TCR breadth and depth analyses may have led to underestimated total T cell responses.

Concerning this clone itself: Its antigen is undetermined.

The protocol was immunoSEQ multiplex PCR, while the TCRdb copy is restricted to in-frame clones and leaves out a portion. Of about 350,000 clones in the sample, approximately 86% were seen once. V lost 4 bases and J 0 bases, leaving 5 bases between the germline ends. The CDR3 length is 13 residues. Germline CDR1 is SGDLS and CDR2 is YYNGEE. The J gene is TRBJ1-3, the V gene TRBV9; D gene unclear. Source: peripheral blood, taken in a trial of Ad26.COV2.S vaccine versus placebo. The origin of this receptor is a person between 18 and 59 years old who received the Ad26.COV2.S COVID-19 vaccine or a placebo. CDR3 sequence: CASSQTSGNTIYF. The CDR3 nucleotides are TGTGCCAGCAGCCAGACCTCTGGAAACACCATATATTTT.